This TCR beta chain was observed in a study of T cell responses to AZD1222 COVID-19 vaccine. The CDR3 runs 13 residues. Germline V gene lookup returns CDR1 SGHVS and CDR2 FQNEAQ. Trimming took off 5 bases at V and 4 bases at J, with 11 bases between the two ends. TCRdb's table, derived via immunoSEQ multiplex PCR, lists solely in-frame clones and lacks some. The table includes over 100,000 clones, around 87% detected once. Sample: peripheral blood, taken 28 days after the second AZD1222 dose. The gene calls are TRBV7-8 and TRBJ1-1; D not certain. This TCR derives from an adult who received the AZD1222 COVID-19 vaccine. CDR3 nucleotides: TGTGCCAGCAGCCGACACCCAGGCACTGAAGCTTTCTTT. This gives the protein CASSRHPGTEAFF. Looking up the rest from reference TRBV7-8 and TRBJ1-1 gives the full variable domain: GAGVSQSPRYKVAKRGQDVALRCDPISGHVSLFWYQQALGQGPEFLTYFQNEAQLDKSGLPSDRFFAERPEGSVSTLKIQRTQQEDSAVYLCASSRHPGTEAFFGQGTRLTVV.